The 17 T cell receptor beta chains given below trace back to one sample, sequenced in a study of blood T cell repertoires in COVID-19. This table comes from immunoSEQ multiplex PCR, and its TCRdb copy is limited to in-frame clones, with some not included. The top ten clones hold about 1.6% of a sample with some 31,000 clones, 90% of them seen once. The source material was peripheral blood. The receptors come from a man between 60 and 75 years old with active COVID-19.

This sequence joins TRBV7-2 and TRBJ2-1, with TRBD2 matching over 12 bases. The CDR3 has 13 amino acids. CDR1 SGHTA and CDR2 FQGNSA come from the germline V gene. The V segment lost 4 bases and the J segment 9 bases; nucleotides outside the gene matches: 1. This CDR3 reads CASSSGLAGEQFF. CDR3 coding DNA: TGTGCCAGCAGCTCGGGACTAGCGGGTGAGCAGTTCTTC.

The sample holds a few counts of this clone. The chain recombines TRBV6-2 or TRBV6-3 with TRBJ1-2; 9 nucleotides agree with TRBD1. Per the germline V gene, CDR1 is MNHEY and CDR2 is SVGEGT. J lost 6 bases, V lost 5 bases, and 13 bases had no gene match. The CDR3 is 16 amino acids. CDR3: CASSILQQGAHDGYTF. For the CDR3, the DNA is TGTGCCAGCAGTATCCTCCAACAGGGGGCGCATGATGGCTACACCTTC.

In DNA, the CDR3 is TGCGCCAGCAGCTTGCCTAGCGGGGACTACAATGAGCAGTTCTTC. Translating it yields CASSLPSGDYNEQFF. V usage is TRBV5-1 and J usage is TRBJ2-1, with 9 positions matching TRBD2. Losses at the gene ends were 1 base for V and 3 bases for J; bases not matched to a gene: 2. In germline, CDR1 is SGHRS, CDR2 YFSETQ. The CDR3 runs 15 residues.

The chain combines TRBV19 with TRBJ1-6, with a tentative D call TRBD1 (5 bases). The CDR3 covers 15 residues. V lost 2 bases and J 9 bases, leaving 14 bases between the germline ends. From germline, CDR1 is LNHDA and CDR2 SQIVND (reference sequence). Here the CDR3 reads CASSILQGTTSPLHF. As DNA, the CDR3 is TGTGCCAGTAGTATATTGCAGGGAACCACTTCACCCCTCCACTTT.

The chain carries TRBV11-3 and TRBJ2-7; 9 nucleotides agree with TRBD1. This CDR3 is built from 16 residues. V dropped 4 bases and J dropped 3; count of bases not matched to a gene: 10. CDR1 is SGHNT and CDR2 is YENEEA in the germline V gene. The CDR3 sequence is CASSSWEDRGDYEQYF. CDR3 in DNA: TGTGCCAGCAGCTCGTGGGAGGACAGGGGAGACTACGAGCAGTACTTC.

Here the CDR3 DNA reads TGTGCCAGCTCGCCCTCAGACTACGGCTTAAACTATGGCTACACCTTC. The encoded protein is CASSPSDYGLNYGYTF. The V gene is TRBV18, the J gene TRBJ1-2; D is ambiguous. The CDR3 totals 16 residues. Germline V gene sequence: CDR1 KGHSH, CDR2 LQKENI. The V and J ends lost 6 bases and 2 bases respectively, with 19 bases between them.

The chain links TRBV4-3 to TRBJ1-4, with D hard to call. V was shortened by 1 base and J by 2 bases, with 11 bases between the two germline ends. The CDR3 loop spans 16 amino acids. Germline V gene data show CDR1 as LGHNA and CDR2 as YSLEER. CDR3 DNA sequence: TGCGCCAGCAGCCAAGTGGTATGGAGGACTAATGAAAAACTGTTTTTT. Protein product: CASSQVVWRTNEKLFF.

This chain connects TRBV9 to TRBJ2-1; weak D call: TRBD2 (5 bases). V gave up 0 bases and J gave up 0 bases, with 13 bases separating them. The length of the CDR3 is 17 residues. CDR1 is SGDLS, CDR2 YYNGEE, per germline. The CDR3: CASSVAPTGSSYNEQFF. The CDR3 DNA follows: TGTGCCAGCAGCGTAGCCCCCACTGGGAGCTCCTACAATGAGCAGTTCTTC.

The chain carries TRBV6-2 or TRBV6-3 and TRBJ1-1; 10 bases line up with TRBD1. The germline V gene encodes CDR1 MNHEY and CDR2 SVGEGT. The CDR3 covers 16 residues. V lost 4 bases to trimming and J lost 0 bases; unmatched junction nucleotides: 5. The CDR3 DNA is TGTGCCAGCAGTTCGACAGGGGGCCGAGTGAACACTGAAGCTTTCTTT. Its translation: CASSSTGGRVNTEAFF.

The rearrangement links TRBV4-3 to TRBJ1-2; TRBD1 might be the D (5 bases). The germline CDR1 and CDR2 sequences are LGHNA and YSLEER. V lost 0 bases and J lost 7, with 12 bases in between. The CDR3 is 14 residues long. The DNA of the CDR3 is TGCGCCAGCAGCCAAGAGGGCAGGGCCTTTGGCTACACCTTC. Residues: CASSQEGRAFGYTF.

DNA of the CDR3: TGTGCCAGCAGCTTAAGGGTGTGGGGACAGGAGAACACCGGGGAGCTGTTTTTT. Translation gives CASSLRVWGQENTGELFF. The gene calls are TRBV13 and TRBJ2-2; TRBD1 matches 8 bases. Germline V gives CDR1 PRHDT, CDR2 FYEKMQ (reference sequence). This CDR3 has 18 amino acids. V was clipped by 2 bases and J by 1 base; unmatched bases: 9. The full variable domain, completed using reference TRBV13 and TRBJ2-2, is AAGVIQSPRHLIKEKRETATLKCYPIPRHDTVYWYQQGPGQDPQFLISFYEKMQSDKGSIPDRFSAQQFSDYHSELNMSSLELGDSALYFCASSLRVWGQENTGELFFGEGSRLTVL.

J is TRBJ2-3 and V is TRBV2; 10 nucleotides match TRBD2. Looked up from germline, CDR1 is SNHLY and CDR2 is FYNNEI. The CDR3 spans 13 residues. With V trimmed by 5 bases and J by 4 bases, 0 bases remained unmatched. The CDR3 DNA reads TGTGCCAGCAGTCTAGCGGGGGCAGATACGCAGTATTTT. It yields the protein CASSLAGADTQYF.

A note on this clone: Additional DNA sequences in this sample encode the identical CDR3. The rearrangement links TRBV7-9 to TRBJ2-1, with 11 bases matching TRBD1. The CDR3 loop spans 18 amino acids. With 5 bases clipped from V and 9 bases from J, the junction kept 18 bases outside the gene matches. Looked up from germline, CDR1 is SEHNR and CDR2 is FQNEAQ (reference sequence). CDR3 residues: CASSRTGGGVAGKVEQFF. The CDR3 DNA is TGTGCCAGCAGCCGGACAGGGGGCGGAGTAGCCGGGAAGGTTGAGCAGTTCTTC.

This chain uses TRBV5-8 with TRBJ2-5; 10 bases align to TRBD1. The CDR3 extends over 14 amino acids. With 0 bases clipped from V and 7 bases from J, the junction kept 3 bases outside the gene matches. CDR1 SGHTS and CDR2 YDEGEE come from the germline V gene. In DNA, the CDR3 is TGTGCCAGCAGCTTGGTGAGACAGGGGGCGACCCAGTACTTC. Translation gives CASSLVRQGATQYF.

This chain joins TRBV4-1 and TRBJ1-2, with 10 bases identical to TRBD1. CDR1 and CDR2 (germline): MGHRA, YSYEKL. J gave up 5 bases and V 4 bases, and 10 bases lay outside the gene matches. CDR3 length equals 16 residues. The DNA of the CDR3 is TGCGCCAGCAGCCCGGGGGACAGGGGCACTAGTTATGGCTACACCTTC. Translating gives CASSPGDRGTSYGYTF.

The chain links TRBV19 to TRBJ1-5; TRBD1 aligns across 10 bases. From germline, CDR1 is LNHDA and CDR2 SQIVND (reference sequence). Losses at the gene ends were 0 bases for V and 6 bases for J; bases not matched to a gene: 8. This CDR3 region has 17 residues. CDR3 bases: TGTGCCAGTAGTATAGACCAGGGACAGGGGATAAGTCAGCCCCAGCATTTT. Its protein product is CASSIDQGQGISQPQHF.

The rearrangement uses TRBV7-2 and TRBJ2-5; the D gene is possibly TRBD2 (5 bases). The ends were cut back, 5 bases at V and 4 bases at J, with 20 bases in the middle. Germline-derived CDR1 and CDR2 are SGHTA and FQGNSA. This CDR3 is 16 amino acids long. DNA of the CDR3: TGTGCCAGCAGCACCGATACTAGAGTAGGCCGAGAGACCCAGTACTTC. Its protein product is CASSTDTRVGRETQYF.